This T cell receptor (beta chain) stems from a study of T cell responses to AZD1222 COVID-19 vaccine. The CDR3 consists of 15 residues. Germline V CDR1 and CDR2: MDHEN, SYDVKM. After removal of 2 bases from V and 2 bases from J, the junction contained 3 bases not matched to a gene. Study outcomes and limitations: It was only after the peak T cell response that any repertoires were sampled. A mostly white British donor set with more females was recruited, and clonal diversity was possibly underestimated.

On this clone: Antigen: not known.

Method: immunoSEQ multiplex PCR; TCRdb's copy keeps in-frame clones and lacks some. The sample shows tens of thousands of clones, over 85% of them seen only once. This TCR derives from an adult in good health. Sample: peripheral blood, taken on day 0 of MenACWY control vaccination. J is TRBJ2-3 and V is TRBV28, with 8 bases aligning to TRBD1. CDR3 nucleotide sequence: TGTGCCAGCAGTTTACAGGGGGCGCCCACAGATACGCAGTATTTT. Translation gives CASSLQGAPTDTQYF. Together with reference TRBV28 and TRBJ2-3, the CDR3 gives the full variable domain: DVKVTQSSRYLVKRTGEKVFLECVQDMDHENMFWYRQDPGLGLRLIYFSYDVKMKEKGDIPEGYSVSREKKERFSLILESASTNQTSMYLCASSLQGAPTDTQYFGPGTRLTVL.